This record looks at one T cell receptor (beta chain) sequence and its context. CDR3 size: 16 residues. The germline gives CDR1 SGHRS, CDR2 YFSETQ. Trimming cost V 1 base and J 4 bases; bases outside gene matches: 4. The sample is drawn from a study of cytomegalovirus exposure and HLA in healthy donors. The primer mix had 60 Vbeta and 13 Jbeta primers. The table came from immunoSEQ multiplex PCR; TCRdb's copy has only in-frame clones and leaves some out. The data hold 100,000 or so clones, with approximately 72% observed a single time. The TCR was taken from a man in his thirties or forties in good health and CMV-seronegative. Sequenced sample: PBMCs. J is TRBJ2-3 and V is TRBV5-1; 12 bases fit TRBD2. CDR3: CASSLRASGGADTQYF. The CDR3 DNA reads as TGCGCCAGCAGCTTGAGGGCTAGCGGGGGGGCAGATACGCAGTATTTT.